The T cell receptor (beta chain) described here comes from a study of cytomegalovirus exposure and HLA in healthy donors. Regarding the study as a whole: A later analysis linked about 17,000 TCR beta sequences to HLA alleles at 0.05 false discovery rate. Clonal expansion, a later analysis showed, was greater in HLA-associated TCR beta chains than in equally common others.

Both 60 Vbeta primers and 13 Jbeta primers went into the PCR. The repertoire was sequenced with immunoSEQ multiplex PCR; TCRdb's copy has only in-frame clones and lacks some. The table has approximately 160,000 clones, approximately 72% seen once. A single count supports this clone. Its antigen is currently unknown. The V and J ends lost 3 bases and 2 bases, in that order; junction bases with no gene match: 7. Germline V gene data show CDR1 as SGHRS and CDR2 as YFSETQ. The CDR3 spans 15 residues. This rearrangement joins TRBV5-1 to TRBJ1-1, with 7 positions matching TRBD1. The origin of this receptor is a man between 50 and 59 years old in good health and CMV-seronegative. The sequencing input was PBMCs. The CDR3, as DNA: TGCGCCAGCAGCTCCGACAGGGTAGAAAACACTGAAGCTTTCTTT. Amino acid sequence: CASSSDRVENTEAFF.